This T cell receptor beta chain was identified during a study of early T cells in non-severe SARS-CoV-2 infection (dated by TCRdb to the early 2020s). About the investigation overall: Bulk RNA from unsorted whole blood was used for TCR sequencing, so alpha and beta chains could not be paired.

Receptor amplification or capture employed 5' RACE. Reads for this sample came from a NextSeq 500. In the TCR library protocol, unique molecular identifiers were attached to individual cDNA molecules to correct for PCR bias and sequencing error. TCR alpha and beta chains were both sequenced, and the abundances of alpha and beta sequences in each sample were closely correlated with each other. In the original analysis: Decombinator V4 was used to annotate the V gene, J gene and CDR3 of the TCR sequences. Expanded TCRs were defined as changing significantly between any two time points under a Poisson model with p below 0.0001. TCR abundances were normalised to the total number of TCRs sequenced per sample and were expressed as counts per million. MAIT TCRs were defined by TRAV1-2 paired with TRAJ12, TRAJ20 or TRAJ33, and iNKT TCRs by TRAV10 paired with TRAJ18. VDJdb, accessed 1 November 2021, was searched for CMV, EBV and SARS-CoV-2 annotated TCRs, with TCRs annotated for multiple antigens excluded. TCRdb trimmed the raw reads at Q25, called clones with MiXCR and kept productive beta chains. When rows share a CDR3 protein, they turn into one entry using the most common DNA and genes. It is TCRdb's table, rather than the study itself, that gives the V and J calls and clone size. The sample data list 54,000 or so distinct CDR3 sequences, and roughly 5.9% of these were observed just once. The ten largest make up about 6.8% of the sample.

This clonotype has a count of ten or more. The antigen it recognizes is unknown. Per-base qualities were not stored, and no clone one base away is much larger. Set within a cohort of healthcare workers in London, UK, this nested case-control study involved weekly PCR testing of nasopharyngeal swabs along with blood sampling. Healthcare workers were recruited during the week of the UK lockdown, between 23 and 31 March 2020, and followed weekly for up to roughly 16 weeks. What the work shows at the level of the full study, not this receptor alone: VDJdb matching was skewed toward anti-spike CD8 responses and likely underestimated virus-specific expansions, missing private and CD4 specificities.

Measured from the cysteine to the phenylalanine, the CDR3 is 14 residues long. CDR3 DNA is the only sequence kept; it has 42 bases, read in frame from the first base. After removal of 2 bases from V and 8 bases from J, the junction retains 6 bases not matched to a gene. This clonotype was obtained from an adult who was a healthcare worker with PCR-confirmed SARS-CoV-2 infection or an uninfected control (not recorded which). Source material: whole blood. Recombination connected TRBV12-3 or TRBV12-4 to TRBJ1-1; TRBD1 aligns with 9 central bases. CDR3 loop: CASSLPQGAREAFF. The DNA sequence follows: TGTGCCAGCAGTTTACCACAGGGGGCGCGGGAAGCTTTCTTT.